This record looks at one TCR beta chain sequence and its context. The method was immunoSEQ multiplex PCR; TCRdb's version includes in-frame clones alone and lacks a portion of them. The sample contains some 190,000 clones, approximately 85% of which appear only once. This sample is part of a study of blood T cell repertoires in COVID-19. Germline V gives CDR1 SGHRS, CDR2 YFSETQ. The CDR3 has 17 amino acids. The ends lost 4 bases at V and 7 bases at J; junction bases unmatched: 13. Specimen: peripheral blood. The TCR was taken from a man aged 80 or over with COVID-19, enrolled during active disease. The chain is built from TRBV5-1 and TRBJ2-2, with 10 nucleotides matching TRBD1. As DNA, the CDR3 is TGCGCCAGCAGCACCGGGACCGACAGGGGGCGAAGCGGGGAGCTGTTTTTT. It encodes CASSTGTDRGRSGELFF.